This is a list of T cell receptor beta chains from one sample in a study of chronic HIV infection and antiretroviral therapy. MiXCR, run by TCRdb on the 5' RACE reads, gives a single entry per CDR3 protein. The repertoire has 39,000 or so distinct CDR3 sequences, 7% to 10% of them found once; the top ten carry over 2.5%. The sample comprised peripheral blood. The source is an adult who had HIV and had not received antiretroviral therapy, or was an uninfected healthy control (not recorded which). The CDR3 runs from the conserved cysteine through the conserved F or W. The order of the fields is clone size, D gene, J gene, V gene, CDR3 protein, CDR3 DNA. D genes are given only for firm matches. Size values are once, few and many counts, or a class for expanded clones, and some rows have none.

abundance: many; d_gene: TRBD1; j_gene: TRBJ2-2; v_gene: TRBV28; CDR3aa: CASSHGQAGIGELFF; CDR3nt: TGTGCCAGCAGTCATGGACAGGCAGGGATCGGGGAGCTGTTTTTT
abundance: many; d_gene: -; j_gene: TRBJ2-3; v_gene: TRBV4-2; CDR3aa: CASSQGYTGLHPSPDTQYF; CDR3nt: TGTGCCAGCAGCCAAGGTTACACCGGACTACATCCCTCCCCAGATACGCAGTATTTT
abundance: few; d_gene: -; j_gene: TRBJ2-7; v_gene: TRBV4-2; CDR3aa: CASSQDRQTYEQYF; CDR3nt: TGTGCCAGCAGCCAAGATCGGCAGACCTACGAGCAGTACTTC
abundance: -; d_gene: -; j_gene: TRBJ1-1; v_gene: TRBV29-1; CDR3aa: CSGGTGRTEAFF; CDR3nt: TGCAGCGGCGGAACAGGGAGGACTGAAGCTTTCTTT
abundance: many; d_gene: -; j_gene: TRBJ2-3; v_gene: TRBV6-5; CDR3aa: CASSYSISTDTQYF; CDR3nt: TGTGCCAGCAGTTACTCGATCAGCACAGATACGCAGTATTTT
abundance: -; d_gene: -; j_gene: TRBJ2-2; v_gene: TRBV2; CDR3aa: CASSEAPQNTGELFF; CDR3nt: TGTGCCAGCAGTGAGGCCCCACAGAACACCGGGGAGCTGTTTTTT
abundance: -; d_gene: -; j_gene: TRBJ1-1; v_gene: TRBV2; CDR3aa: CASGSITEAFF; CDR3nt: TGTGCCAGCGGCTCCATCACTGAAGCTTTCTTT
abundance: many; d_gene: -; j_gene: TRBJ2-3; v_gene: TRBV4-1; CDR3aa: CASSQVGGRGHTDTQYF; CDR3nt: TGCGCCAGCAGCCAAGTGGGTGGGCGGGGCCACACAGATACGCAGTATTTT
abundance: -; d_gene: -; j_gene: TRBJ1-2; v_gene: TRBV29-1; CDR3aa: CSVTTAYGYTF; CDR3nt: TGCAGCGTCACCACAGCCTATGGCTACACCTTC
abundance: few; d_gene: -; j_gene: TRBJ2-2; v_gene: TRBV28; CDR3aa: CASSLSGGGNTGELFF; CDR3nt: TGTGCCAGCAGTTTATCCGGAGGGGGCAACACCGGGGAGCTGTTTTTT
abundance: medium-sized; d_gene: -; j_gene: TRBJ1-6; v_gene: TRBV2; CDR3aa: CASTTTRGRGNSPLHF; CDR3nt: TGTGCCAGCACGACGACGCGGGGCAGGGGAAATTCACCCCTCCACTTT
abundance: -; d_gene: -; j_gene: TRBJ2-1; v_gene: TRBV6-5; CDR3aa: CASSWQGQGGRAEQFF; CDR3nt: TGTGCCAGCAGTTGGCAGGGGCAGGGCGGTCGGGCTGAGCAGTTCTTC
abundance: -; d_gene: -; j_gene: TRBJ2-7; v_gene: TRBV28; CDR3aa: CASSFVLATHEQYF; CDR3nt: TGTGCCAGCAGTTTCGTGTTAGCTACCCACGAGCAGTACTTC
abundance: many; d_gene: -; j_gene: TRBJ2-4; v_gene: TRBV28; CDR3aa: CASVQGRENIQYF; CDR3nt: TGTGCCAGCGTTCAGGGGAGGGAAAACATTCAGTACTTC
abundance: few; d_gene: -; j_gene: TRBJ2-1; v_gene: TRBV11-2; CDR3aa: CASKSAGNEQFF; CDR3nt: TGTGCCAGCAAATCGGCCGGCAATGAGCAGTTCTTC
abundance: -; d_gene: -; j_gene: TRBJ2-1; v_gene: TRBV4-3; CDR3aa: CASSQEVPLPGSSYNEQFF; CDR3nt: TGCGCCAGCAGCCAGGAAGTCCCCCTACCGGGCAGCTCCTACAATGAGCAGTTCTTC
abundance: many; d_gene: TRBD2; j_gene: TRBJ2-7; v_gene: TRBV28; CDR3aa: CASPEFSGRLREQYF; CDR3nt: TGTGCCAGCCCCGAGTTTAGCGGGAGGTTGAGGGAGCAGTACTTC
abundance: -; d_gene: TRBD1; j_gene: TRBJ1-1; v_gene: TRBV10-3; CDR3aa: CAIRGYRGSTETFF; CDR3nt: TGTGCCATCAGGGGGTACAGGGGAAGCACTGAAACTTTCTTT
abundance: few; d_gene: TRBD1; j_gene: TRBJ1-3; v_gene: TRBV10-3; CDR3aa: CATVRDRGNTVYF; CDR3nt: TGTGCCACCGTCCGGGACAGGGGGAACACCGTATATTTT
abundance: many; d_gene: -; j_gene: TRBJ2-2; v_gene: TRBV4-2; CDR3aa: CASSQYTGELFF; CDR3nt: TGTGCCAGCAGCCAATACACCGGGGAGCTGTTTTTT
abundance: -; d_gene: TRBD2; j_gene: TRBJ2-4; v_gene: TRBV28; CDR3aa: CASSIPTSGRFYF; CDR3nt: TGTGCCAGCAGTATCCCCACTAGCGGGAGATTCTACTTC
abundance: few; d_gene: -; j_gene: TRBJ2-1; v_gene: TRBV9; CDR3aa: CASSLDRLNEQFF; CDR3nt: TGTGCCAGCAGCTTGGACCGCCTTAATGAGCAGTTCTTC